This T cell receptor beta chain appears in the sequencing data of a study of technical replicates of blood from four donors. Clones were read by immunoSEQ multiplex PCR, and TCRdb kept only the in-frame ones, dropping some. The top ten hold roughly 0.25% of the sample, which has about 67,000 clones, under 98% seen once. The CDR3 contains 16 residues. CDR1 and CDR2 (germline): SGHAT, FQNNGV. V lost 4 bases, J lost 4 bases, and 5 bases stayed unmatched. Sample: T cells isolated from PBMCs. The J gene is TRBJ2-2, the V gene TRBV11-2; 11 nucleotides line up with TRBD2. This sequence originates from a human donor in good health. The CDR3 DNA reads TGTGCCAGCAGCTCACAGGGACTAGCGGTCACCGGGGAGCTGTTTTTT. Its translation: CASSSQGLAVTGELFF.